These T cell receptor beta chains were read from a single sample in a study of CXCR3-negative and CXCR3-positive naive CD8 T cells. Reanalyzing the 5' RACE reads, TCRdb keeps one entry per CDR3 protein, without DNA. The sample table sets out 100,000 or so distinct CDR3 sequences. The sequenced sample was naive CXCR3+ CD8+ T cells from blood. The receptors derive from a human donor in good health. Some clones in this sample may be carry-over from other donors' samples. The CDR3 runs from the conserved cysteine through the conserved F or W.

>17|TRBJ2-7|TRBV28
CASSLLGRDTYSYEQYF
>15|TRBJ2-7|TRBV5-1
CASSFRQGLSHEQYF
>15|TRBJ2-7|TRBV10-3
CAISPGLAYSYEQYF
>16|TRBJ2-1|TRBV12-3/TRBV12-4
CASSSTTGAYLIEQFF
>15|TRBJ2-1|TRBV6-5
CASSYFGDGGNEQFF
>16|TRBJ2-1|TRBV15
CATSRDRGGEYNEQFF
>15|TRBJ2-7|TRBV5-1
CASSLDWWQGNEQYF
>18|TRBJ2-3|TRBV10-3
CAISESRGLVGDTDTQYF
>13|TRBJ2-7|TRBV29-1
CSVNFGLDYEQYF
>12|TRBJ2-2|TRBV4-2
CASSPWTGELFF
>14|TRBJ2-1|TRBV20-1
CSATGLQGVNEQFF
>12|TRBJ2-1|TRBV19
CASSASDNEQFF
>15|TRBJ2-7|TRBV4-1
CASSQGRGISYEQYF
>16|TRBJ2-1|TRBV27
CASSALPAGGIHEQFF
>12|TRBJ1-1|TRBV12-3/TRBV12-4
CASSLTREASHF
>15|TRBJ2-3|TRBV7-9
CASSPDFEEADTQYF
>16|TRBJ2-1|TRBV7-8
CASSFPLAGAHNEQFF
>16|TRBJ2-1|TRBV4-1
CASSQTSGRAYNEQFF
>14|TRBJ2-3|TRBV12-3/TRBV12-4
CASSFSGGADTQYF
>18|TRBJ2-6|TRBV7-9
CASSSPTSGSSGANVLTF
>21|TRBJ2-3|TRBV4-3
CASSQEILGNGLVSPGDTQYF
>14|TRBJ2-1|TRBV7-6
CASSLAGSYNEQFF
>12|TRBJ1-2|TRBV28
CASSSDGPFYTF
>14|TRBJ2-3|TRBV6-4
CASSDGQGADTQYF
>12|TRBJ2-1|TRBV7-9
CASSGTWDEQFF
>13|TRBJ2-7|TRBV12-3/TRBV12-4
CASSSVLGYEQYF
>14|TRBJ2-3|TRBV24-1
CATSDRRGTDTQYF
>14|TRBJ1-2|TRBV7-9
CASSLAGDNYGYTF
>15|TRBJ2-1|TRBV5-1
CASSLATSGGGEQFF
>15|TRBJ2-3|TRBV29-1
CSVLGQGASTDTQYF
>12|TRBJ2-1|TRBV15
CATSRTNNEQFF
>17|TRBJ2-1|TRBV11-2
CASSSRPGQGITNEQFF
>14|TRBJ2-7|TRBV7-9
CASSLGGFSYEQYF
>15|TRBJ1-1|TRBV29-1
CSVVGDRGLDTEAFF
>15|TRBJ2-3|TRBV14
CASSRVGALTDTQYF